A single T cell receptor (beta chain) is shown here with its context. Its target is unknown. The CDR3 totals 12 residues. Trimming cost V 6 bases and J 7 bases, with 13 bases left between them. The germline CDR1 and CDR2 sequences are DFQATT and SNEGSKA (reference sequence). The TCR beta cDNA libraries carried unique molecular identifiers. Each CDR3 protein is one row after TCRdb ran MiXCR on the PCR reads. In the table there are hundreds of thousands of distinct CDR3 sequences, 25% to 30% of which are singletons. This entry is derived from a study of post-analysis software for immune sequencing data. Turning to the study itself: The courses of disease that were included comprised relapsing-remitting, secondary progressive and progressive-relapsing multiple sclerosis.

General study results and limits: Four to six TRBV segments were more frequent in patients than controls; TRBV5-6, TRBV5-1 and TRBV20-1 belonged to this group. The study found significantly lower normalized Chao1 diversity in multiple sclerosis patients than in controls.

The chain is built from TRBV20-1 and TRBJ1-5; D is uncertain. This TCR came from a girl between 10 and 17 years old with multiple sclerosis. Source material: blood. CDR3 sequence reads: CSARRTGQPQHF. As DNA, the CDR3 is TGCAGTGCAAGGAGGACTGGGCAGCCCCAGCATTTT.